This note documents a single T cell receptor beta chain sequence. Its antigen is not yet known. Base qualities were left out, and no much larger clone turns up one base away. The data were obtained in a study of CD39 and CD103 CD8 tumor-infiltrating T cells (dated by TCRdb to 2016 to 2018). For context, the study as a whole: An HPV-positive HNSCC, an HPV-negative HNSCC, an ovarian cancer and a melanoma patient were represented in the repertoire comparisons shown. Repertoires of CD8 TIL subsets defined by CD103 and CD39 were compared with peripheral memory CD8 T cells by TCRbeta CDR3 deep sequencing.

CDR1 is given as SGHVS and CDR2 as FNYEAQ, both from the germline V gene. Between the V and J ends, shortened by 4 bases and 7 bases respectively, the junction contains 21 bases. Counted from cysteine to phenylalanine, this CDR3 has 16 amino acids. Of all the DNA, just the CDR3 is kept, 48 bases in frame from base 1. No therapy was being received by patients at the time of sample collection, although prior treatments had ranged from chemotherapy, radiotherapy, surgery and immunotherapy to none. After thawing, cells were enriched for T lymphocytes using a negative-selection kit, and EpCAM beads were added for tumor-infiltrating lymphocytes. CD8 TIL subsets were FACS-sorted as CD3+CD4-CD8+CD45RA- cells split by CD39 and CD103 expression into DN, SP and DP. Tumor specimens were cut into small pieces, digested for 1 h with hyaluronidase, collagenase and DNase, then filtered, enriched over Ficoll and cryopreserved. Populations were sorted on a FACSAria II to roughly 99% purity, and the cell pellets were frozen for TCR sequencing without being cultured.

Study-level results and caveats: Clonotypes from DP TILs were seldom detected in blood or uninvolved lymph node, while clonotypes from DN TILs overlapped to a large extent with peripheral memory CD8 repertoires. DP CD8 TILs appeared more oligoclonal than DN and SP CD8 TILs and blood memory CD8 T cells, with top 30 clonotypes covering roughly 50-86%.

From around 10,000 to 100,000 sorted cells per subset, genomic DNA was extracted using the DNeasy Blood and Tissue Kit. The TCRbeta V-J or V-D-J regions were sequenced and mapped through the immunoSEQ service, and coverage above 10x per sample was achieved. Regarding the original processing steps: Only productive rearrangements exported from the immunoSEQ Analyzer platform were analyzed, with clonality assessed on the 500 most abundant clones. The Morisita-Horn similarity index and the Jaccard index were used to quantify repertoire overlap between populations. In about six cancer patients, Morisita-Horn similarity was measured between the TCR repertoires of CD8 T-cell subsets. TCRdb limited this immuneACCESS table to in-frame rearrangements with V and J called. A share of clones is missing; checked studies link under half to unresolved V genes, and the rest is unexplained. V, J and clone size reflect that table, while D and trimming were determined from the DNA. Within this sample are under 4,500 clones, with approximately 63% of them counted one time only. The ten largest clonotypes hold about 25% of the sample.

The chain employs TRBV7-6 and TRBJ2-3; the D match is possibly TRBD1 or TRBD2, with 5 bases aligned in each. The sequence derives from a human donor with head and neck squamous cell carcinoma. What was sequenced was CD39- CD103- CD8+ T cells sorted from the tumor. What the cell subset or site label conveys for this sample: CD103-CD39- double-negative CD45RA- CD8 T cells. This receptor carries the CDR3 CASSSDPGRPANTQYF. The DNA reads TGTGCCAGCAGCTCCGACCCGGGACGTCCGGCAAATACGCAGTATTTT.